What follows are 5 T cell receptor beta chains derived from one specimen sequenced in a study of beta chain features in type 1 diabetes. No antigen is known for these receptors. General observations from the study: Shorter TCRB CDR3s, moderately but significantly so, were found in Type 1 diabetes patients in all four CD4+ subsets.

Since all of the isolated RNA was reverse transcribed, expressed TCRB transcripts were what got sequenced. The table came from immunoSEQ multiplex PCR; TCRdb's copy has only in-frame clones and leaves some out. The sample lists fewer than 450,000 clones; 13% were seen once. Sequencing was done on a sample of naive CD4+ T cells from blood. The receptors originated from a woman between 18 and 29 years old with type 1 diabetes.

This chain uses TRBV7-2 with TRBJ2-5; 7 bases are shared with TRBD2. The germline V gene encodes CDR1 SGHTA and CDR2 FQGNSA. Trimming took 0 bases from V and 5 from J; bases not matched to a gene: 9. The CDR3 spans 16 residues. The CDR3 is CASSLAGRTPPETQYF. The CDR3 DNA sequence: TGTGCCAGCAGCTTAGCCGGGAGGACTCCCCCGGAGACCCAGTACTTC.

The sample holds a few counts of this clone. The chain combines TRBV4-3 with TRBJ2-3; perhaps TRBD2 as D (5 bases). V lost 0 bases to trimming and J lost 0 bases, with 7 bases between them. Per germline, CDR1 LGHNA and CDR2 YSLEER. The CDR3 runs 15 residues. The CDR3 DNA sequence: TGCGCCAGCAGCCAAGATCAGCGGAGCACAGATACGCAGTATTTT. It translates to CASSQDQRSTDTQYF.

This clone was recorded a few times. J is TRBJ2-7 and V is TRBV19, with 9 bases aligning to TRBD1. The germline V gene encodes CDR1 LNHDA and CDR2 SQIVND (reference sequence). This CDR3 is built from 15 residues. V was pared by 6 bases and J by 2 bases, with 8 bases of the junction left unmatched. In DNA form, the CDR3 reads TGTGCCAGTAGCACCATATGGACAGGGGCCTACGAGCAGTACTTC. It specifies CASSTIWTGAYEQYF.

There are a few counts of this clone. The chain uses TRBV5-6 and TRBJ2-3, with a weak D call TRBD1 (5 bases). Germline V lookup: CDR1 SGHDT, CDR2 YYEEEE. The germline V and J ends were trimmed by 1 base and 4 bases, with 7 bases remaining between them. This CDR3 is 13 amino acids long. CDR3 coding DNA: TGTGCCAGCAGCTTGAAAGGGGCAGATACGCAGTATTTT. Translation: CASSLKGADTQYF.

This clone came up many times. The chain uses TRBV4-3 and TRBJ2-6; 10 nucleotides agree with TRBD1. Germline V lookup: CDR1 LGHNA, CDR2 YSLEER. V shed 2 bases, J shed 2 bases, and the junction held 6 bases outside the gene matches. This CDR3 comprises 18 residues. The DNA of the CDR3 is TGCGCCAGCAGCCAACGGGACAGGGGAATGGCTGGGGCCAACGTCCTGACTTTC. Its protein is CASSQRDRGMAGANVLTF.